The rows below give T cell receptor beta chains drawn from one sample of a study of blood T cell repertoires in COVID-19. Clones were sequenced by immunoSEQ multiplex PCR, and TCRdb holds only the in-frame ones, with some missing. The profile shows about 180,000 clones, approximately 89% of them singletons. The sequencing input was PBMCs or T cells enriched from blood (not recorded which). Every receptor here comes from a woman between 40 and 55 years old with acute COVID-19. CDR3s include the opening cysteine and the closing phenylalanine or tryptophan. A D gene is named only where the DNA matches it firmly. The size field is filled for only some rows; it gives once, few, many or a size class.

V gene	D gene	J gene	clone size	CDR3 DNA	CDR3 protein
TRBV4-1	TRBD1	TRBJ2-7	-	TGCGCCAGCAGCCAGGGAAGACAGGGGAGCTCCTACGAGCAGTACTTC	CASSQGRQGSSYEQYF
TRBV6-6	TRBD2	TRBJ2-3	-	TGTGCTACAGCGGGAACAGATACGCAGTATTTT	CATAGTDTQYF
TRBV6-5	TRBD2	TRBJ2-7	-	TGTGCCAGCAGAATCGGACTAGCGCTCTCCTACGAGCAGTACTTC	CASRIGLALSYEQYF
TRBV29-1	TRBD2	TRBJ2-1	-	TGCAGCGTTGAATCTCCAGCGGGAGTGTACAATGAGCAGTTCTTC	CSVESPAGVYNEQFF
TRBV5-6	-	TRBJ2-7	-	TGTGCCAGCAAAGGACAGGGAGGGTACGAGCAGTACTTC	CASKGQGGYEQYF
TRBV29-1	-	TRBJ2-1	-	TGCAGCGTTGTAGGGGCCACAACCTACAATGAGCAGTTCTTC	CSVVGATTYNEQFF
TRBV4-1	TRBD2	TRBJ2-7	-	TGCGCCAGCAGCCAAGAACTAGCGGGACCCCCGGGAGAGCAGTACTTC	CASSQELAGPPGEQYF
TRBV28	-	TRBJ1-2	few	TGTGCCAGCAGTCAGGTCCCCGCCTATGGCTACACCTTC	CASSQVPAYGYTF
TRBV5-1	TRBD1	TRBJ1-4	-	TGCGCCAGCAGCTTGACAGGGGGAGCAACTAATGAAAAACTGTTTTTT	CASSLTGGATNEKLFF
TRBV18	TRBD2	TRBJ2-3	-	TGTGCCAGCTCACCACCGACTCTAGCGGGACCAGATACGCAGTATTTT	CASSPPTLAGPDTQYF
TRBV7-2	-	TRBJ2-1	-	TGTGCCAGCAGCTTAACAGCAGGGAATGAGCAGTTCTTC	CASSLTAGNEQFF
TRBV5-6	-	TRBJ2-5	-	TGTGCCAGCAGCTTGGGGACAGTCCAAGAGACCCAGTACTTC	CASSLGTVQETQYF
TRBV6-5	TRBD1	TRBJ1-4	-	TGTGCCAGCAGTTACTCACGGACAGGGACCGAAAAACTGTTTTTT	CASSYSRTGTEKLFF
TRBV11-2	-	TRBJ1-1	-	TGTGCCAGCAGCTTAGGGGTATGGGGGGGAGTGGACACTGAAGCTTTCTTT	CASSLGVWGGVDTEAFF
TRBV4-3	TRBD2	TRBJ2-1	-	TGCGCCAGCAGCCAAGATCCCGGGAGGGTGGACAATGAGCAGTTCTTC	CASSQDPGRVDNEQFF
TRBV4-2	-	TRBJ1-2	-	TGTGCCAGCAGCCAGCAGGGTACTCTTAACTATGGCTACACCTTC	CASSQQGTLNYGYTF
TRBV7-3	TRBD1	TRBJ1-1	-	TGTGCCAGCAGCTTGGGGACAGCCAACACTGAAGCTTTCTTT	CASSLGTANTEAFF
TRBV7-2	-	TRBJ1-2	once	TGTGCCAGCAGCTTAGCCACAGGGAGTCATGGCTACACCTTC	CASSLATGSHGYTF
TRBV5-5	-	TRBJ2-1	-	TGTGCCAGCAAAACTTCTCCTACCAATGAGCAGTTCTTC	CASKTSPTNEQFF
TRBV18	-	TRBJ2-2	-	TGTGCCAGCTCACCTCTGGCTTTGACAGCGAACACCGGGGAGCTGTTTTTT	CASSPLALTANTGELFF
TRBV28	-	TRBJ2-3	-	TGTGCCAGCAGTGAACGGGATACGCAGTATTTT	CASSERDTQYF
TRBV5-4	-	TRBJ1-6	once	TGTGCCAGCAGCTACCGCTCTGACTTGGTTAATAATTCACCCCTCCACTTT	CASSYRSDLVNNSPLHF
TRBV18	-	TRBJ2-3	-	TGTGCCAGCGCCCGTGGGCCTACGGGGACAGATACGCAGTATTTT	CASARGPTGTDTQYF
TRBV6-6	TRBD2	TRBJ2-5	-	TGTGCCAGCAAGGCTAGCGGGAGAGGAGAGACCCAGTACTTC	CASKASGRGETQYF
TRBV25-1	-	TRBJ2-2	-	TGTGCCAGCAGACCGACAGGGAACACCGGGGAGCTGTTTTTT	CASRPTGNTGELFF
TRBV9	-	TRBJ2-3	-	TGTGCCAGCAGCGTAGTAGGTGGGAGTGAAAGGTCCACAGATACGCAGTATTTT	CASSVVGGSERSTDTQYF
TRBV7-8	-	TRBJ2-5	-	TGTGCCAGCAGCTTACCTCAAGAGACCCAGTACTTC	CASSLPQETQYF
TRBV19	TRBD1	TRBJ1-2	once	TGTGCCAGTAAACAGGGGGAAAACTATGGCTACACCTTC	CASKQGENYGYTF
TRBV18	-	TRBJ1-1	-	TGTGCCAGCTCCCCAGCCAGGGGACTGAACACTGAAGCTTTCTTT	CASSPARGLNTEAFF
TRBV7-8	TRBD1	TRBJ2-3	once	TGTGCCAGCAGCTTAGTACAGGGGGCCCTTAGCACAGATACGCAGTATTTT	CASSLVQGALSTDTQYF
TRBV2	-	TRBJ1-5	-	TGTGCCAGCAGGAGGGGGGGAGATAGCAATCAGCCCCAGCATTTT	CASRRGGDSNQPQHF